This is a list of T cell receptor beta chains from one sample in a study of neurological immune-mediated disorders. TCRdb analysed the 5' RACE reads with MiXCR anew, one entry per CDR3 protein. The sample contains fewer than 20,000 distinct CDR3 sequences, 11% to 15% of which appear only once. The sequenced sample consisted of CD4+ T cells from blood. The source of these receptors is a woman aged 55-69 years with HTLV-1-associated myelopathy (HAM/TSP). Both conserved end residues are part of each CDR3. Each record gives: CDR3 DNA, CDR3 protein, V gene, CDR3 length, D gene, J gene, clone size. A D gene is named only where the DNA matches it firmly. Some rows have no size entry. The others give once, few or many, or a class for an expanded clone.

CDR3 DNA: TGCAGTGCTAGACTCTCGGACACCTTCACCGGGGAGCTGTTTTTT
CDR3 protein: CSARLSDTFTGELFF
V gene: TRBV20-1
CDR3 length: 15
D gene: -
J gene: TRBJ2-2
clone size: -

CDR3 DNA: TGTGCCAGCACTGATATTTATGCCTACACCTTC
CDR3 protein: CASTDIYAYTF
V gene: TRBV6-6
CDR3 length: 11
D gene: -
J gene: TRBJ1-2
clone size: medium-sized

CDR3 DNA: TGCGCCAGCAGCCCTGGGACAGATCCTCGCGAGACCCAGTACTTC
CDR3 protein: CASSPGTDPRETQYF
V gene: TRBV5-1
CDR3 length: 15
D gene: TRBD1
J gene: TRBJ2-5
clone size: many

CDR3 DNA: TGTGCCAGCAGCTCCCTAGCGGGAGGGTTTGTAGATACGCAGTATTTT
CDR3 protein: CASSSLAGGFVDTQYF
V gene: TRBV7-2
CDR3 length: 16
D gene: TRBD2
J gene: TRBJ2-3
clone size: many

CDR3 DNA: TGTGCCAGCAGATATAAACCCGGGACAGGGGGAATCGCCGGGGAGCTGTTTTTT
CDR3 protein: CASRYKPGTGGIAGELFF
V gene: TRBV5-5
CDR3 length: 18
D gene: TRBD1
J gene: TRBJ2-2
clone size: -

CDR3 DNA: TGCAGTGCCCCTGGGCGGGGGCAAGAGACCCAGTACTTC
CDR3 protein: CSAPGRGQETQYF
V gene: TRBV20-1
CDR3 length: 13
D gene: TRBD2
J gene: TRBJ2-5
clone size: many

CDR3 DNA: TGCGCCAGCAGCCTCTTGTCCCCGGCTGATGACATTCAGTACTTC
CDR3 protein: CASSLLSPADDIQYF
V gene: TRBV5-1
CDR3 length: 15
D gene: -
J gene: TRBJ2-4
clone size: many

CDR3 DNA: TGCAGTGCTAACAGGGGGGGCTATGGCTACACCTTC
CDR3 protein: CSANRGGYGYTF
V gene: TRBV20-1
CDR3 length: 12
D gene: TRBD1
J gene: TRBJ1-2
clone size: many

CDR3 DNA: TGTGCCAGCAGCCAATCAGGGAGTGGCTACACCTTC
CDR3 protein: CASSQSGSGYTF
V gene: TRBV3-1
CDR3 length: 12
D gene: -
J gene: TRBJ1-2
clone size: -

CDR3 DNA: TGTGCCACCAGTGATCCACGGACAGGCGGAACAGATACGCAGTATTTT
CDR3 protein: CATSDPRTGGTDTQYF
V gene: TRBV24-1
CDR3 length: 16
D gene: TRBD1
J gene: TRBJ2-3
clone size: many

CDR3 DNA: TGTGCCAGCAGCCAATGGGACAGGACAGCTCAAGATACGCAGTATTTT
CDR3 protein: CASSQWDRTAQDTQYF
V gene: TRBV3-1
CDR3 length: 16
D gene: TRBD1
J gene: TRBJ2-3
clone size: medium-sized

CDR3 DNA: TGCAGCGTTCCGGGGGGGGGAGATACGCAGTATTTT
CDR3 protein: CSVPGGGDTQYF
V gene: TRBV29-1
CDR3 length: 12
D gene: TRBD2
J gene: TRBJ2-3
clone size: -

CDR3 DNA: TGCAGTGCTAGAAGTCCAGGGTCCCGAACTAATGAAAAACTGTTTTTT
CDR3 protein: CSARSPGSRTNEKLFF
V gene: TRBV20-1
CDR3 length: 16
D gene: -
J gene: TRBJ1-4
clone size: many

CDR3 DNA: TGCAGTGCCTTTTCCGCGGGTTACGAGCAGTACTTC
CDR3 protein: CSAFSAGYEQYF
V gene: TRBV20-1
CDR3 length: 12
D gene: -
J gene: TRBJ2-7
clone size: many

CDR3 DNA: TGTGCCAGCAGTTCGCGACTAGCGGGTTCTTACGAGCAGTACTTC
CDR3 protein: CASSSRLAGSYEQYF
V gene: TRBV12-3/TRBV12-4
CDR3 length: 15
D gene: TRBD2
J gene: TRBJ2-7
clone size: medium-sized

CDR3 DNA: TGCAGTGCTAACGGGGGGGCGTATTTGCACGAGCAGTACTTC
CDR3 protein: CSANGGAYLHEQYF
V gene: TRBV20-1
CDR3 length: 14
D gene: TRBD2
J gene: TRBJ2-7
clone size: many

CDR3 DNA: TGCAGTGCTGGACAGGGTTTGAGCCGACGCACTGAAGCTTTCTTT
CDR3 protein: CSAGQGLSRRTEAFF
V gene: TRBV20-1
CDR3 length: 15
D gene: TRBD1
J gene: TRBJ1-1
clone size: many

CDR3 DNA: TGCGCCAGCAGCGCCGGGACTAGCGGGAGGACAGATACGCAGTATTTT
CDR3 protein: CASSAGTSGRTDTQYF
V gene: TRBV5-1
CDR3 length: 16
D gene: TRBD2
J gene: TRBJ2-3
clone size: many

CDR3 DNA: TGTGCCAGCAGCTTAGCGGGGCGGGGGGGGGAGACCCAGTACTTC
CDR3 protein: CASSLAGRGGETQYF
V gene: TRBV7-2
CDR3 length: 15
D gene: TRBD2
J gene: TRBJ2-5
clone size: many

CDR3 DNA: TGTGCCAGCAGCCCCTCCGCGGGACAGCCCTATGGCTACACCTTC
CDR3 protein: CASSPSAGQPYGYTF
V gene: TRBV5-5
CDR3 length: 15
D gene: TRBD1
J gene: TRBJ1-2
clone size: many

CDR3 DNA: TGTGCCAGCAGCTGGGACAGGGGGACCTACGAGCAGTACTTC
CDR3 protein: CASSWDRGTYEQYF
V gene: TRBV5-6
CDR3 length: 14
D gene: TRBD1
J gene: TRBJ2-7
clone size: many

CDR3 DNA: TGCGCCAGCAGTCGTCAGGGGGCTGATGAAAAACTGTTTTTT
CDR3 protein: CASSRQGADEKLFF
V gene: TRBV5-1
CDR3 length: 14
D gene: TRBD1
J gene: TRBJ1-4
clone size: medium-sized